These 6 T cell receptor beta chains were all obtained from the same sample, sequenced in a study of control samples from healthy donors and cancer patients. Measured with immunoSEQ multiplex PCR; TCRdb has only the in-frame clones, and not every one. The sample contains approximately 100,000 clones, roughly 92% of which appear only once. Sequencing was carried out using blood. The receptors stem from a human donor in good health. The donor label of this sample is uncertain.

V gene TRBV19 combines with J gene TRBJ2-6; D tentatively fits TRBD1 or TRBD2 (5 bases each). The CDR3 runs to 15 residues. V gave up 10 bases and J gave up 4 bases, with 17 bases separating them. The V gene's germline CDR1 is LNHDA and CDR2 SQIVND (reference sequence). CDR3 bases: TGTGCCACGGGGCGACTTCCCGGGGGGGCCAACGTCCTGACTTTC. Protein product: CATGRLPGGANVLTF.

Only a few counts were recorded for this clone. The V gene is TRBV27, the J gene TRBJ2-1, with D tentatively TRBD1 or TRBD2 (6 bases each). The V end lost 5 bases, the J end lost 0 bases, and 17 bases lay between the germline ends. The CDR3 runs to 17 residues. CDR1 and CDR2 (germline): MNHEY, SMNVEV (reference sequence). The CDR3 coding sequence is TGTGCCAGCAGTCTAGGGGGGATTAGCGTCTCCTACAATGAGCAGTTCTTC. The encoded protein is CASSLGGISVSYNEQFF.

CDR3 sequence: CASSYSDRGRYEQYF. The CDR3 region has the DNA TGTGCCAGCAGTTACTCCGACAGGGGTCGGTATGAGCAGTACTTC. J is TRBJ2-7 and V is TRBV6-5, with TRBD1 matching 8 bases. With V trimmed by 0 bases and J by 7 bases, 8 bases remained unmatched. In germline, CDR1 is MNHEY, CDR2 SVGAGI. The length of the CDR3 is 15 residues.

CDR3 DNA sequence: TGTGCCAGCAGCGTGACAGGGAACACTGAAGCTTTCTTT. Translated, it gives CASSVTGNTEAFF. The chain is built from TRBV9 and TRBJ1-1; weak D call: TRBD1 (6 bases). The V gene lost 2 bases and the J gene lost 1 base, with 6 bases spanning the gap. CDR3 length: 13 amino acids. Germline lookup yields CDR1 SGDLS and CDR2 YYNGEE.

This clone was picked up one time. The chain couples TRBV27 to TRBJ1-4, with 8 bases aligning to TRBD1. V shed 4 bases and J 3 bases; nucleotides not matched to a gene: 10. Looked up from germline, CDR1 is MNHEY and CDR2 is SMNVEV (reference sequence). The length of the CDR3 is 17 residues. CDR3 nucleotides: TGTGCCAGCAGTTCCAGGACAGGGACGAGGGCTAATGAAAAACTGTTTTTT. Encoded protein: CASSSRTGTRANEKLFF.

This clone has just one count. V is TRBV4-3 and J is TRBJ1-1; D call uncertain. Trimming shortened V by 1 base and J by 7 bases, and 10 bases separated the two germline ends. This CDR3 is 13 amino acids long. From germline, CDR1 is LGHNA and CDR2 YSLEER. As DNA, the CDR3 is TGCGCCAGCAGCCAAGGCTACGGGAGTGAAGCTTTCTTT. Its translation: CASSQGYGSEAFF.